Presented here are 21 T cell receptor beta chains from one specimen sequenced in a study of T cell responses to AZD1222 COVID-19 vaccine. Profiled with immunoSEQ multiplex PCR; TCRdb holds only in-frame clones, not every one. Of 90,000 to 120,000 clones detected, roughly nine tenths appear once; the ten largest clones hold about 3%. Sequences were derived from peripheral blood, sampled on day 0 of MenACWY control vaccination. These receptors all stem from an adult in good health.

This chain joins TRBV6-5 and TRBJ2-5; TRBD1 matches 11 bases. Unmatched junction bases numbered 5, after V lost 7 bases and J lost 4 bases. The CDR3 covers 14 residues. CDR1 and CDR2 (germline): MNHEY, SVGAGI. Here the CDR3 DNA reads TGTGCCAGCATCCCGGACAGGGGGCGAGAGACCCAGTACTTC. Its translation: CASIPDRGRETQYF.

This rearrangement joins TRBV5-1 to TRBJ2-2, with D perhaps TRBD1 or TRBD2 (5 bases each). V lost 4 bases and J 7 bases, leaving 14 bases between the germline ends. This CDR3 comprises 14 residues. Germline CDR1 SGHRS, CDR2 YFSETQ. The CDR3 here is CASSEGRGDGELFF. CDR3 sequence (DNA): TGCGCCAGCAGCGAGGGAAGGGGTGACGGGGAGCTGTTTTTT.

This rearrangement joins TRBV30 to TRBJ1-2, with TRBD1 matching over 8 bases. The CDR3 loop spans 12 amino acids. After removal of 5 bases from V and 4 bases from J, the junction contained 3 bases not matched to a gene. Germline V gives CDR1 GTSNPN, CDR2 SVGIG (reference sequence). CDR3 amino acids: CAWSGTGYGYTF. In DNA, the CDR3 is TGTGCCTGGTCCGGGACAGGCTATGGCTACACCTTC.

The chain is built from TRBV9 and TRBJ2-2; D is possibly TRBD1 (6 bases). The germline V gene encodes CDR1 SGDLS and CDR2 YYNGEE. This CDR3 is 15 amino acids long. The V end was cut by 4 bases, the J end by 1 base, with 11 bases between. This CDR3 is CASSLDRENTGELFF. DNA of the CDR3: TGTGCCAGCAGCTTGGACAGAGAGAACACCGGGGAGCTGTTTTTT.

The V call is TRBV29-1, the J call TRBJ2-7, with 7 nucleotides matching TRBD2. From germline, CDR1 is SQVTM and CDR2 ANQGSEA. The CDR3 extends over 14 amino acids. Trimming removed 5 bases from V and 3 bases from J; junction bases left unmatched: 10. The CDR3 reads CSVQRGGTVYEQYF. CDR3 bases: TGCAGCGTTCAAAGGGGAGGGACCGTCTACGAGCAGTACTTC.

The V call is TRBV18, the J call TRBJ1-2; 7 bases map to TRBD1. Germline CDR1 is KGHSH and CDR2 is LQKENI. CDR3 size: 14 residues. J was trimmed by 7 bases and V by 4 bases; bases with no gene match: 9. The CDR3 nucleotides are TGTGCCAGCTCACTTGAACAGGGGCACCTTGGCTACACCTTC. Translating gives CASSLEQGHLGYTF.

The sample holds one count of this clone. Other DNA sequences in the sample encode the same CDR3. The chain joins TRBV7-2 to TRBJ1-1; no firm D call. Trimming pared 3 bases from V and 3 bases from J, leaving 5 bases between. There are 12 residues in the CDR3. CDR1 is SGHTA, CDR2 FQGNSA, per germline. CDR3 nucleotide sequence: TGTGCCAGCAGCTTGGCGTACACTGAAGCTTTCTTT. This codes for CASSLAYTEAFF.

V usage is TRBV18 and J usage is TRBJ1-2; D is perhaps TRBD1 (5 bases). With 3 bases removed from V and 2 bases from J, the gap between germline ends came to 16 bases. This CDR3 is 16 amino acids long. Per germline, CDR1 KGHSH and CDR2 LQKENI. The CDR3 here is CASSPGFRDGNYGYTF. CDR3 bases: TGTGCCAGCTCACCGGGTTTCCGGGACGGAAACTATGGCTACACCTTC.

A single count supports this clone. The J gene is TRBJ2-1, the V gene TRBV24-1; D tentatively reads TRBD1 or TRBD2 (5 bases each). In germline, CDR1 is KGHDR, CDR2 SFDVKD. With 2 bases removed from V and 4 bases from J, the gap between germline ends came to 11 bases. This CDR3 comprises 15 residues. The CDR3 region is CATSDSVRGYNEQFF. The CDR3, as DNA: TGTGCCACCAGTGATTCCGTGAGGGGATACAATGAGCAGTTCTTC.

The rearrangement uses TRBV9 and TRBJ1-2; 8 bases agree with TRBD1. After removal of 3 bases from V and 3 bases from J, the junction contained 4 bases not matched to a gene. This CDR3 contains 14 residues. Germline CDR1 SGDLS, CDR2 YYNGEE. This CDR3 reads CASSAYRGDYGYTF. The DNA of the CDR3 is TGTGCCAGCAGCGCGTACAGGGGGGACTATGGCTACACCTTC.

The J gene is TRBJ1-4, the V gene TRBV9; maybe TRBD1 (6 bases). The CDR3 consists of 12 residues. CDR1 is SGDLS and CDR2 is YYNGEE in the germline V gene. V lost 0 bases to trimming and J lost 10 bases, with 7 bases between them. The CDR3 region is CASSVEGGKLFF. DNA of the CDR3: TGTGCCAGCAGCGTAGAGGGGGGAAAACTGTTTTTT.

The J gene is TRBJ2-3, the V gene TRBV5-3; tentatively, D is TRBD1 (8 bases). TRBV5-3 is identified as an open reading frame with a role that is uncertain. V shed 0 bases and J shed 0 bases, with 26 bases lying between them. The CDR3 consists of 21 residues. Written as DNA, the CDR3 is TGTGCCAGAAGCTTGGCCTTCCGGACAGGGAGGGCACGTCATAGCACAGATACGCAGTATTTT. Translation gives CARSLAFRTGRARHSTDTQYF.

Details on this clone: One end of the junction is discordant with germline, which a read error may explain. J is TRBJ2-2 and V is TRBV7-9; TRBD1 matches 9 bases. Germline lookup yields CDR1 SEHNR and CDR2 FQNEAQ (reference sequence). This CDR3 region has 16 residues. The CDR3 loop reads CASSLAETGGTGELFF. DNA of the CDR3: TGTGCCAGCAGCCTAGCTGAGACAGGGGGGACCGGGGAGCTGTTTTTT.

The genes are TRBV6-5 and TRBJ1-4; TRBD1 matches at 10 bases. The CDR3 has 16 amino acids. V lost 3 bases to trimming and J lost 5 bases; unmatched junction nucleotides: 6. Germline CDR1 is MNHEY and CDR2 is SVGAGI. CDR3 DNA sequence: TGTGCCAGCAGTTATTCCGGGACAGGGGCGAATGAAAAACTGTTTTTT. As protein: CASSYSGTGANEKLFF.

V usage is TRBV27 and J usage is TRBJ1-1, with D perhaps matching TRBD1 (6 bases). The CDR3 contains 12 residues. In germline, CDR1 is MNHEY, CDR2 SMNVEV (reference sequence). Trimming took 11 bases from V and 4 from J, leaving 14 bases between them. Here the CDR3 DNA reads TGTGCCGGCATCATAGGGGGCACTGAAGCTTTCTTT. Its protein product is CAGIIGGTEAFF.

This clone came up once. The chain has TRBV10-1 and TRBJ1-5; a weak D match, TRBD1 (6 bases). Germline V gene data show CDR1 as WNHNN and CDR2 as SYGVQD (reference sequence). The CDR3 is 14 amino acids. V lost 11 bases and J lost 6, with 20 bases in between. The CDR3 nucleotides read TGCGCCGCTCCTCCCTTGGGGGCGATTCAGCCCCAGCATTTT. Protein: CAAPPLGAIQPQHF.

The rearrangement links TRBV6-5 to TRBJ1-4; 10 bases agree with TRBD1. Trimming cost V 5 bases and J 8 bases; bases outside gene matches: 5. From germline, CDR1 is MNHEY and CDR2 SVGAGI. The CDR3 has 14 amino acids. CDR3 region: CASSTRTGGEKLFF. In DNA form, the CDR3 reads TGTGCCAGCAGTACCCGGACAGGGGGAGAAAAACTGTTTTTT.

The V call is TRBV6-5, the J call TRBJ2-2; D is unclear. The CDR3 consists of 13 residues. V lost 6 bases and J lost 4, with 9 bases in between. The germline V gene has CDR1 MNHEY and CDR2 SVGAGI. CDR3 loop: CASRERITGELFF. CDR3 nucleotides: TGTGCCAGCAGAGAGCGAATCACCGGGGAGCTGTTTTTT.

The V gene is TRBV7-9, the J gene TRBJ1-6, with D hard to call. Germline V lookup: CDR1 SEHNR, CDR2 FQNEAQ (reference sequence). The CDR3 totals 13 residues. V shed 5 bases and J shed 10 bases, with 12 bases lying between them. DNA of the CDR3: TGTGCCAGCAGCAAGATCCAAGGATCACCCCTCCACTTT. It is translated as CASSKIQGSPLHF.

This chain links TRBV24-1 with TRBJ2-5; D perhaps matches TRBD2 (6 bases). Trimming cost V 5 bases and J 1 base, with 10 bases left between them. Germline CDR1 KGHDR, CDR2 SFDVKD. This CDR3 is 14 amino acids long. In nucleotides, the CDR3 is TGTGCCACCAGTGGGTCGCGGGGCCAAGAGACCCAGTACTTC. This translates into CATSGSRGQETQYF.

This sequence joins TRBV5-1 and TRBJ2-5; D remains ambiguous. This CDR3 comprises 14 residues. Per germline, CDR1 SGHRS and CDR2 YFSETQ. V was pared by 1 base and J by 2 bases, with 9 bases between. The CDR3: CASSLKSFQETQYF. CDR3 nucleotide sequence: TGCGCCAGCAGCTTGAAGTCATTTCAAGAGACCCAGTACTTC.